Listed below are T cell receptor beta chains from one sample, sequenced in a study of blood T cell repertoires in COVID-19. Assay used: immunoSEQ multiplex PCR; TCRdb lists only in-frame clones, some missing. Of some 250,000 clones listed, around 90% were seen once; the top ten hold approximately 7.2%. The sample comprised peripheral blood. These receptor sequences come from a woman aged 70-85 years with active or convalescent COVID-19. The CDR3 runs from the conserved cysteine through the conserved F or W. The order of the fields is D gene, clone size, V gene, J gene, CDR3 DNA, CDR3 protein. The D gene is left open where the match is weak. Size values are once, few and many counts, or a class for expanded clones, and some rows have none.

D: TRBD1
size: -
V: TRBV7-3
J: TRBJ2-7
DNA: TGTGCCAGCAGCCAAGGGACAGGGGCAGCCTACGAGCAGTACTTC
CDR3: CASSQGTGAAYEQYF

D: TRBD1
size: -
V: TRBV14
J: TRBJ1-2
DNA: TGTGCCAGCAGCCAATACCAGGGGGCGAGCTATGGCTACACCTTC
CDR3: CASSQYQGASYGYTF

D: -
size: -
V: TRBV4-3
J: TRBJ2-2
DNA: TGCGCCAGCAGCCAAGATAGACTTTCCACCGGGGAGCTGTTTTTT
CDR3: CASSQDRLSTGELFF

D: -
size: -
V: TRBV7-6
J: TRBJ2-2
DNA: TGTGCCAGCAGCTCCCAGGGGTTAGGGACCGGGGAGCTGTTTTTT
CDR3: CASSSQGLGTGELFF

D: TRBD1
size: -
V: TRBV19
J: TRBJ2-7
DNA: TGTGCCAGTAGGCAGGGGGCGGGCTACGAGCAGTACTTC
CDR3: CASRQGAGYEQYF

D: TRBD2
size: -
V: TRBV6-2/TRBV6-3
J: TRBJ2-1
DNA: TGTGCCAGCAGTTACGGGGGGGGAGCGCGGCTCAATGAGCAGTTCTTC
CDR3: CASSYGGGARLNEQFF

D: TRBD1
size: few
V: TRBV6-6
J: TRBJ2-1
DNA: TGTGCCACGTTAGGGACAGGTCCGTCCAATGAGCAGTTCTTC
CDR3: CATLGTGPSNEQFF

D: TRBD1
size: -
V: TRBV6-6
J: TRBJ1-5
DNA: TGTGCCAGCAGGACACCGGGACAGGGTCGACAGCCCCAGCATTTT
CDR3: CASRTPGQGRQPQHF

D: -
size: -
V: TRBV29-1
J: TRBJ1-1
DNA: TGCAGCGTTGTTGTCCAGGGGAGGGACACTGAAGCTTTCTTT
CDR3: CSVVVQGRDTEAFF

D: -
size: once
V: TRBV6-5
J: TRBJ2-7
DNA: TGTGCCAGCGGGCCAGGAACACTCTCCTACGAGCAGTACTTC
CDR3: CASGPGTLSYEQYF

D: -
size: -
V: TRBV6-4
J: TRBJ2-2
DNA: TGTGCCAGCAGCGGAGAACGCAACACCGGGGAGCTGTTTTTT
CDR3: CASSGERNTGELFF

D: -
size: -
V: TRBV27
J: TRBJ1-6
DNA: TGTGCCAGCAGTTCCAGGGCCTCCCCGGTAGGCTCCTATAATTCACCCCTCCACTTT
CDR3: CASSSRASPVGSYNSPLHF

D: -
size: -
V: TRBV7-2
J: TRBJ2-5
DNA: TGTGCCAGCAGCTTAGTAAAGACCCAGTACTTC
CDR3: CASSLVKTQYF

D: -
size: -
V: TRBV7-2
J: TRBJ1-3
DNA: TGTGCCAGCAGCTTAGGGGGGGTTTCGGGAAACACCATATATTTT
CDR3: CASSLGGVSGNTIYF

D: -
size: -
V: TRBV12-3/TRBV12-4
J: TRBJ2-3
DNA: TGTGCCAGCAGCTGGCTCACAGATACGCAGTATTTT
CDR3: CASSWLTDTQYF

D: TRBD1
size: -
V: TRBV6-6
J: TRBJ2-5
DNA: TGTGCCAGCAGGGACAGCGACAGGGGCGGGGAGACCCAGTACTTC
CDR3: CASRDSDRGGETQYF

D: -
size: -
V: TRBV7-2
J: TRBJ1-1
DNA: TGTGCCAGCAGCTTACAGGGTGGCACTGAAGCTTTCTTT
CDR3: CASSLQGGTEAFF

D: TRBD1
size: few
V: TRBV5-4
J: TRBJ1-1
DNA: TGTGCCAGCAAAATCGGGACAGCTAACACTGAAGCTTTCTTT
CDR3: CASKIGTANTEAFF

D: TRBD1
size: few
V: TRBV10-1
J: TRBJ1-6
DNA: TGCGCCAGCAGTGAGAACAGGGGAAATTCACCCCTCCACTTT
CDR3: CASSENRGNSPLHF

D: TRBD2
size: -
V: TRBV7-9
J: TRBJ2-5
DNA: TGTGCCAGCAGCCCCAAGTCTCCGCGGGGGGGCAGGGAGACCCAGTACTTC
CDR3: CASSPKSPRGGRETQYF

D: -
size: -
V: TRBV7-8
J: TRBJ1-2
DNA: TGTGCCAGCAGCCCAGACCAGACTGGTTATCCCTATGGCTACACCTTC
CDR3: CASSPDQTGYPYGYTF

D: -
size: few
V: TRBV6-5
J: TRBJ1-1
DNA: TGTGCCAGCAGTTACTCGGAGAAGGGGGCTTTCTTT
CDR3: CASSYSEKGAFF

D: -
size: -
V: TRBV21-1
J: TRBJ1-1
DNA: TGTGCCAGCAGCAAAGCGGGGGCCAGGAACACTGAAGCTTTCTTT
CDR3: CASSKAGARNTEAFF

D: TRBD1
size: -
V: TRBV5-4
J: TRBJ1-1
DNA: TGTGCCAGCAGCGGCTTCCGGGACAGTCGGACTGAAGCTTTCTTT
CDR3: CASSGFRDSRTEAFF

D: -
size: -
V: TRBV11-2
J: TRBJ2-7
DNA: TGTGCCAGCAGAACAGTTACAAAAATTAAGGAAAGGCACGAGCAGTACTTC
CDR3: CASRTVTKIKERHEQYF

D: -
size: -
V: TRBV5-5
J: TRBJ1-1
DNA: TGTGCCAGCAGCCAACAGACAGGGAACACTGAAGCTTTCTTT
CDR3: CASSQQTGNTEAFF

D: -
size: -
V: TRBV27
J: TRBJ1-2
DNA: TGTGCCAGCAGTTGGGCAGGGCGGACCGATTATGGCTACACCTTC
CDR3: CASSWAGRTDYGYTF

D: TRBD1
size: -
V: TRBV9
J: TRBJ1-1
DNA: TGTGCCAGCAGCGGTGACAGGGGTGACACTGAAGCTTTCTTT
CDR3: CASSGDRGDTEAFF

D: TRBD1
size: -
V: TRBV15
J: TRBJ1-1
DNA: TGTGCCGCCAGCAGGGGGGCGAGCCGAGAAGCTTTCTTT
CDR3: CAASRGASREAFF

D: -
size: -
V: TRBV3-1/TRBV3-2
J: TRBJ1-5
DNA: TGTGCCAGCAGCCCCAGACCAGGAACGTCCCAGCATTTT
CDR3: CASSPRPGTSQHF

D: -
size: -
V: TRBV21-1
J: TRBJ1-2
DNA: TGTGCCAGCACCCCTCATGGGGGGGCCACCCTTCATGGCTACACCTTC
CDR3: CASTPHGGATLHGYTF

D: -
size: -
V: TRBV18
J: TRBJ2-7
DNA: TGTGCCAGCTCCTACCGACGGGGCTACGAGCAGTACTTC
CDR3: CASSYRRGYEQYF

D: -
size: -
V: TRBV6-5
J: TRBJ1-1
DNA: TGTGCCAGCACCCCTCGCTCGGTCACTGAAGCTTTCTTT
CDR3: CASTPRSVTEAFF

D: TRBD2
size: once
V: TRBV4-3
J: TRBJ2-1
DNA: TGCGCCAGCAGCCAATCCGGACTAGCTTACAATGAGCAGTTCTTC
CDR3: CASSQSGLAYNEQFF

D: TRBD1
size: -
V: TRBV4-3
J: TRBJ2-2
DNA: TGCGCCAGCAGCGAGTCCACCCGGACAGGGAACACCGGGGAGCTGTTTTTT
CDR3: CASSESTRTGNTGELFF

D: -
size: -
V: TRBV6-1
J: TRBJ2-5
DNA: TGTGCCAGCAGTGAAGCGAGGGAGACCCAGTACTTC
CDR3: CASSEARETQYF

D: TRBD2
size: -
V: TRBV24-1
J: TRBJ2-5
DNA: TGTGCCACCAGTGTCGGGGGCGGGGGGCCAAACGATCCTAAAGAGACCCAGTACTTC
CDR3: CATSVGGGGPNDPKETQYF

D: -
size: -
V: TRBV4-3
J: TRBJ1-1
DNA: TGCGCCAGCAGCTACGAGGAAAACACTGAAGCTTTCTTT
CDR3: CASSYEENTEAFF

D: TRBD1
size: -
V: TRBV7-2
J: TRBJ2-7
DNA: TGTGCCAGCAGCTTAGGATCCTTCGGGACAGGGTCCTACGAGCAGTACTTC
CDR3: CASSLGSFGTGSYEQYF

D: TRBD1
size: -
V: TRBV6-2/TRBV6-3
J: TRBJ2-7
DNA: TGTGCCAGCAGTCCCGGGACAGGGTCCTACGAGCAGTACTTC
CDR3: CASSPGTGSYEQYF

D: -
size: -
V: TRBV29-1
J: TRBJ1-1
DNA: TGCAGCGTTGACGAGGTCGGGGACACTGAAGCTTTCTTT
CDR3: CSVDEVGDTEAFF

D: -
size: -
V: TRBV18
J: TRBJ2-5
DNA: TGTGCCAGCTCTACCACAGGCAGTGAAGAGACCCAGTACTTC
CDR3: CASSTTGSEETQYF

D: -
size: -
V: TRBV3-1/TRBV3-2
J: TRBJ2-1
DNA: TGTGCCAGCAGTAAGGAGAATGAGCAGTTCTTC
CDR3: CASSKENEQFF

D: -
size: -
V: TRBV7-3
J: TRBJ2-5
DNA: TGTGCCAGCAGCCCAGGAGGGGTCGGGGGGACCCAGTACTTC
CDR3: CASSPGGVGGTQYF

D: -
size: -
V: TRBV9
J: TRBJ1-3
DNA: TGTGCCAGCAGCGTAGGAGCCTACCCGGGGTCTGGAAACACCATATATTTT
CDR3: CASSVGAYPGSGNTIYF

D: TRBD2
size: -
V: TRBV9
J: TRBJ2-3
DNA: TGTGCCAGCAGCCCCAGGGACTACTCCACAGATACGCAGTATTTT
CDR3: CASSPRDYSTDTQYF